Reported below is one T cell receptor (beta chain). The sample is drawn from a study of blood T cell repertoires in COVID-19. Across the whole study: Whether acute or convalescent, the COVID-19 samples came from the United States, Italy and Spain. Sample material is recorded as cDNA or gDNA derived from T cells, B-cell-depleted T cells, or PBMCs.

The CDR3 totals 14 residues. Per the germline V gene, CDR1 is SQVTM and CDR2 is ANQGSEA. The V segment lost 6 bases and the J segment 4 bases; nucleotides outside the gene matches: 7. Sequencing used immunoSEQ multiplex PCR; TCRdb keeps in-frame clones, though not all of them. The top ten clones hold approximately 6.6% of a sample with a few hundred thousand clones, around 80% of them seen once. The rearrangement uses TRBV29-1 and TRBJ1-3; the match to TRBD1 covers 9 bases. Sequenced sample: peripheral blood. This sequence originates from a woman aged 70-85 years with acute or convalescent COVID-19. The CDR3 loop is CSVAGTGSGNTIYF. In nucleotides, the CDR3 is TGCAGCGTGGCCGGGACAGGGAGCGGAAACACCATATATTTT.